In this sample, the clone carrying this T cell receptor beta chain turned up once. The data stem from a study of neoadjuvant anti-PD-1 for oral cavity cancer. Blood libraries mostly used roughly 500 ng genomic DNA, six replicates each. Repertoires were generated with immunoSEQ multiplex PCR, while TCRdb's copy carries only in-frame clones and drops some. In the table there are 30,000 to 35,000 clones, around nine tenths of which are singletons. V shed 11 bases and J shed 0 bases, with 5 bases lying between them. The CDR3 loop spans 12 amino acids. In germline, CDR1 is MNHNY, CDR2 SVGAGI (reference sequence).

The rearrangement uses TRBV6-6 and TRBJ2-6; D call uncertain. The receptor's source is a person aged 35 to 85 with oral cavity squamous cell carcinoma. Sequencing used PBMCs, obtained before nivolumab (anti-PD-1) treatment. In DNA, the CDR3 is TGTGCCTGCCACTCTGGGGCCAACGTCCTGACTTTC. Amino acid sequence: CACHSGANVLTF.